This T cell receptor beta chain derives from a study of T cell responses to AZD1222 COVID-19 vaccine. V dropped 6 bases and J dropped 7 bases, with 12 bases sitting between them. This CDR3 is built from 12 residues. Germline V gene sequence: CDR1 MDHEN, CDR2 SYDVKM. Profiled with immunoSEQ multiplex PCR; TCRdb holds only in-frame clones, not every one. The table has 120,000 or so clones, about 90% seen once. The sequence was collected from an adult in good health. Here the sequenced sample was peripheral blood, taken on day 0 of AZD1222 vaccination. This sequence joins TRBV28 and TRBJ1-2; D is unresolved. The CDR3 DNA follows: TGTGCCAGCAGGACGGCAACGGCTGGCTACACCTTC. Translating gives CASRTATAGYTF.